These 17 T cell receptor beta chains were sequenced from one sample in a study of blood T cell repertoires in COVID-19. Profiling relied on immunoSEQ multiplex PCR, and the TCRdb table lists in-frame clones only, not all of them. There are around 300,000 clones in the sample; approximately 90% occur only once, and roughly 2.3% lies in the top ten. The source material was PBMCs or T cells enriched from blood (not recorded which). The origin of the receptors is a woman between 18 and 29 years old who had recovered from COVID-19.

This clone has just one count. The chain couples TRBV5-1 to TRBJ1-1, with TRBD1 matching over 8 bases. Germline V gene data show CDR1 as SGHRS and CDR2 as YFSETQ. Trimming took 1 base from V and 5 from J; bases not matched to a gene: 4. CDR3 length: 14 residues. For the CDR3, the DNA is TGCGCCAGCAGCTTGCAGGGGGCACGGACTGAAGCTTTCTTT. Residues: CASSLQGARTEAFF. Supplemented by reference TRBV5-1 and TRBJ1-1, the full variable domain reads KAGVTQTPRYLIKTRGQQVTLSCSPISGHRSVSWYQQTPGQGLQFLFEYFSETQRNKGNFPGRFSGRQFSNSRSEMNVSTLELGDSALYLCASSLQGARTEAFFGQGTRLTVV.

The rearrangement joins TRBV5-1 to TRBJ2-5, with D possibly matching TRBD2 (6 bases). Germline CDR1 SGHRS, CDR2 YFSETQ. Trimming removed 1 base at V and 4 bases at J, with 14 bases between. The CDR3 sequence is 15 residues long. CDR3 DNA: TGCGCCAGCAGCTTGTTCGTCGGGAGAGGAGAGACCCAGTACTTC. It encodes CASSLFVGRGETQYF.

This sequence joins TRBV4-1 and TRBJ2-4, with TRBD2 matching over 9 bases. The CDR3 has 16 amino acids. The germline V gene has CDR1 MGHRA and CDR2 YSYEKL. Trimming at V came to 0 bases and at J to 7 bases, leaving 7 bases not matched to a gene. Written as DNA, the CDR3 is TGCGCCAGCAGCCAAGATTTGCGGGGGGGCGGGAACATTCAGTACTTC. Its protein is CASSQDLRGGGNIQYF.

The sample holds one count of this clone. The V call is TRBV28, the J call TRBJ2-1; TRBD2 matches 9 bases. Germline V gene sequence: CDR1 MDHEN, CDR2 SYDVKM. This CDR3 has 18 residues. Unmatched junction bases numbered 14, after V lost 8 bases and J lost 0 bases. The CDR3 nucleotides are TGTGCCAGCGGCCCGAGGGCGGGGGGGCCAACCTCCTACAATGAGCAGTTCTTC. The encoded protein is CASGPRAGGPTSYNEQFF.

The chain is built from TRBV2 and TRBJ2-3; a weak D match, TRBD1 (6 bases). CDR1 SNHLY and CDR2 FYNNEI come from the germline V gene. V gave up 8 bases and J gave up 4 bases, with 16 bases separating them. The CDR3 totals 14 residues. The CDR3 loop reads CASADRRHPDTQYF. The CDR3 DNA is TGTGCCAGCGCCGACAGGCGCCACCCAGATACGCAGTATTTT.

The rearrangement uses TRBV3-1 (or the pseudogene TRBV3-2) and TRBJ1-4; 7 nucleotides line up with TRBD1. The trim removed 0 bases at V and 8 bases at J, leaving 0 bases unmatched. Per germline, CDR1 LGHDT and CDR2 YNNKEL (reference sequence). The CDR3 contains 13 residues. The CDR3 region has the DNA TGTGCCAGCAGCCAAGAAGGGGGCGAAAAACTGTTTTTT. It translates to CASSQEGGEKLFF.

The CDR3 region has the DNA TGTGCCAGCAGTGAGTCCCCAGGGTCTAATGAAAAACTGTTTTTT. It is translated as CASSESPGSNEKLFF. The rearrangement uses TRBV6-4 and TRBJ1-4; D is possibly TRBD1 (5 bases). CDR1 is MRHNA, CDR2 SNTAGT, per germline. V lost 3 bases and J 3 bases, leaving 11 bases between the germline ends. The CDR3 contains 15 residues.

The chain couples TRBV6-5 to TRBJ2-7, with 9 bases aligning to TRBD1. This CDR3 is built from 16 residues. The germline V gene has CDR1 MNHEY and CDR2 SVGAGI. J was trimmed by 4 bases and V by 0 bases; bases with no gene match: 7. The CDR3 sequence is CASSYSRTGDVYEQYF. The CDR3 DNA reads as TGTGCCAGCAGTTACTCGCGGACAGGGGATGTTTACGAGCAGTACTTC.

On this clone itself: The same CDR3 also results from other DNA sequences found in this sample. The rearrangement uses TRBV6-5 and TRBJ1-3; no clear D. The germline CDR1 and CDR2 sequences are MNHEY and SVGAGI. The CDR3 sequence is 13 residues long. The ends were cut back, 5 bases at V and 1 base at J, with 6 bases in the middle. The CDR3: CASSRGSGNTIYF. The CDR3 DNA reads TGTGCCAGCAGTCGGGGATCTGGAAACACCATATATTTT.

Remarks on this clone: Other DNA sequences in this specimen translate into the identical CDR3. V usage is TRBV5-1 and J usage is TRBJ1-1; D is perhaps TRBD1 (6 bases). V gave up 2 bases and J gave up 1 base, with 9 bases separating them. The CDR3 contains 14 residues. The germline gives CDR1 SGHRS, CDR2 YFSETQ. CDR3 DNA: TGCGCCAGCAGCTTACAGGGAGCGAACACTGAAGCTTTCTTT. It specifies CASSLQGANTEAFF. The whole variable domain, remainder taken from reference TRBV5-1 and TRBJ1-1, is KAGVTQTPRYLIKTRGQQVTLSCSPISGHRSVSWYQQTPGQGLQFLFEYFSETQRNKGNFPGRFSGRQFSNSRSEMNVSTLELGDSALYLCASSLQGANTEAFFGQGTRLTVV.

The V call is TRBV7-9, the J call TRBJ2-3; the match to TRBD1 covers 7 bases. The length of the CDR3 is 14 residues. CDR1 and CDR2 (germline): SEHNR, FQNEAQ (reference sequence). With V trimmed by 7 bases and J by 2 bases, 6 bases remained unmatched. The CDR3: CASTLTGATDTQYF. The DNA of the CDR3 is TGTGCCAGCACCCTTACAGGGGCCACAGATACGCAGTATTTT.

The chain links TRBV19 to TRBJ1-5; D gene ambiguous. Trimming took off 1 base at V and 0 bases at J, with 10 bases between the two ends. The germline CDR1 and CDR2 sequences are LNHDA and SQIVND (reference sequence). The CDR3 consists of 16 residues. The CDR3 sequence: CASSIGRGNSNQPQHF. CDR3 sequence (DNA): TGTGCCAGTAGTATAGGCCGGGGAAATAGCAATCAGCCCCAGCATTTT.

J is TRBJ2-3 and V is TRBV3-1 (or the pseudogene TRBV3-2); 8 bases are a match to TRBD2. This CDR3 region has 14 residues. Trimming removed 4 bases from V and 4 bases from J; junction bases left unmatched: 4. Looked up from germline, CDR1 is LGHDT and CDR2 is YNNKEL (reference sequence). The CDR3 loop reads CASSRTSLADTQYF. DNA for the CDR3: TGTGCCAGCAGCCGGACTAGCTTGGCAGATACGCAGTATTTT.

The chain joins TRBV7-9 to TRBJ2-7; TRBD1 agrees at 7 bases. This CDR3 has 13 amino acids. V lost 4 bases, J lost 3 bases, and 3 bases stayed unmatched. CDR1 is SEHNR, CDR2 FQNEAQ, per germline (reference sequence). This CDR3 reads CASSSGQSYEQYF. CDR3 bases: TGTGCCAGCAGCTCGGGACAGAGCTACGAGCAGTACTTC.

The V and J genes are TRBV2 and TRBJ2-5; 10 bases agree with TRBD2. Germline lookup yields CDR1 SNHLY and CDR2 FYNNEI. The CDR3 consists of 15 residues. V was clipped by 4 bases and J by 5 bases; unmatched bases: 7. The CDR3 protein is CASSALAGARETQYF. The CDR3 DNA follows: TGTGCCAGCAGTGCGCTAGCGGGGGCGAGGGAGACCCAGTACTTC.

The CDR3 nucleotides read TGCGCCAGCAGCCCGGCCAGGACAGGATATGGCTACACCTTC. Translated: CASSPARTGYGYTF. The chain links TRBV5-1 to TRBJ1-2; 7 bases are a match to TRBD1. After removal of 4 bases from V and 5 bases from J, the junction contained 8 bases not matched to a gene. This CDR3 region has 14 residues. Germline loops: CDR1 SGHRS, CDR2 YFSETQ.

The V gene is TRBV12-2, the J gene TRBJ1-6. TRBV12-2 is flagged as a pseudogene. There are 15 residues in the CDR3. CDR3 coding DNA: TGTGCAAGTCGCCCGCGGTCTAACGATAATTCACCCCTCCACTTT. Amino acid sequence: CASRPRSNDNSPLHF.